This T cell receptor beta chain was sequenced in a study of blood T cells in healthy people across ages. Findings and limits, study-wide: Diversity figures based on one million T cells were deemed too low.

Together with a sample-barcoded 5' primer, a J-beta primer mix was included in a second PCR lasting about 6 to 11 cycles. TCRdb itself ran the 5' RACE reads through MiXCR, one entry per CDR3 protein. The table shows 750,000 to 1,000,000 distinct CDR3 sequences, with almost 30% occurring only once. The germline CDR1 and CDR2 sequences are MNHEY and SVGEGT. CDR3 length: 15 amino acids. Deletions cut 0 bases from V and 7 bases from J, with 12 bases between. This clonotype was seen more than once but under ten times. Its antigen is unidentified. A further study also used this sample, focusing on T cells of mothers and their children.

The sequencing sample was made of blood. The clonotype comes from a woman in her thirties or forties in good health. This chain connects TRBV6-2 or TRBV6-3 to TRBJ2-2, with a weak D call TRBD2 (5 bases). CDR3 region: CASSYSSRRGGELFF. For the CDR3, the DNA is TGTGCCAGCAGTTACTCGAGCCGACGGGGCGGGGAGCTGTTTTTT.